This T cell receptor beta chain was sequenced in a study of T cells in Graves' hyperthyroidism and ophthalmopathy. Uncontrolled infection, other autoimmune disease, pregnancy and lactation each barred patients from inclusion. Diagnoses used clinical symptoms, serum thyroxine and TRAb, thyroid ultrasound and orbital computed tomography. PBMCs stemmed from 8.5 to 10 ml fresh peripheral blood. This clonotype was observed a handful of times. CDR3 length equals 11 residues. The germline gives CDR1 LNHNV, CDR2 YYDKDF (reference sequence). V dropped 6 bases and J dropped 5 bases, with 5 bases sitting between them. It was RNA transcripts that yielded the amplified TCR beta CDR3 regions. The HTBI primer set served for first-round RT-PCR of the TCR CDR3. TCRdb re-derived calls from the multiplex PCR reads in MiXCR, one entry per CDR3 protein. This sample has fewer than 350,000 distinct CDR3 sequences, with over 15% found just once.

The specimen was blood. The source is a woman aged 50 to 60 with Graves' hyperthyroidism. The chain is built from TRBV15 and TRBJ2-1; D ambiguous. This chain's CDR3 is CATSWNNEQFF. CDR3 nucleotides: TGTGCCACCAGTTGGAACAATGAGCAGTTCTTC.